This T cell receptor beta chain stems from a study of Ad26.COV2.S vaccination and SARS-CoV-2 variants. As for treatment: about 20 received Ad26.COV2.S at low or high dose, single or two shots; 5 received placebo; per-sample allocation not given. The samples were gathered on day 63 after the first injection of vaccine or placebo. The repertoire was sequenced with immunoSEQ multiplex PCR; TCRdb's copy has only in-frame clones and lacks some. The sample shows around 400,000 clones, about 89% of them seen only once. A remark on this clone: Other DNA sequences in the sample encode the same CDR3.

The material sequenced was peripheral blood, taken in a trial of Ad26.COV2.S vaccine versus placebo. The clonotype comes from a person between 18 and 60 years old who received the Ad26.COV2.S COVID-19 vaccine or a placebo.

The CDR3 DNA sequence: TGTGCCAGCAGGAGGGGCACGACCGGGGAGCTGTTTTTT. This sequence encodes CASRRGTTGELFF. The chain has TRBV28 and TRBJ2-2; D may correspond to TRBD1 or TRBD2 (5 bases each). CDR3 length: 13 residues. Germline CDR1 reads MDHEN; CDR2 reads SYDVKM. Trimming left V 6 bases short and J 5 bases short, with 10 bases between.